This TCR beta chain was retrieved from a study of cytomegalovirus exposure and HLA in healthy donors. General study results and limits: TCR beta chain V- and J-gene trimming was linked, in a later analysis, to a missense variant in DCLRE1C. Analyses of presence/absence relied on an assumption of roughly uniform sequencing depth across donors.

This PCR relied on a set of 60 Vbeta primers and 13 Jbeta primers. Sequencing used immunoSEQ multiplex PCR; TCRdb keeps in-frame clones, though not all of them. The sample records tens of thousands of clones, roughly 80% being singletons. The ends were cut back, 0 bases at V and 1 base at J, with 10 bases in the middle. The CDR3 spans 15 residues. The germline gives CDR1 MNHEY, CDR2 SVGAGI. Of note for this clone: Its antigen is unidentified.

Sample: PBMCs. The sequence derives from a man aged 25-45 years in good health and CMV-seronegative. The J gene is TRBJ2-7, the V gene TRBV6-5; D may be TRBD2 (6 bases). The DNA of the CDR3 is TGTGCCAGCAGTTACTCGATGGAGGGTTCCTACGAGCAGTACTTC. The encoded protein is CASSYSMEGSYEQYF.